Listed here is a single TCR beta chain. This clonotype was counted at least ten times. What this receptor recognizes is not known. No per-base quality is available; no much larger clone lies one base away. This specimen belongs to a study of spatial heterogeneity in lung cancer (dated by TCRdb to the late 2010s). Regarding the research as a whole: More beta-chain than alpha-chain transcripts were consistently detected, likely reflecting higher beta-chain transcript abundance. The study quantitatively compared TCR alpha and beta repertoires across multiple tumor regions, matched nontumor lung and blood in non-small cell lung cancer. In the raw uncorrected reads, each unique combination of TCR and UMI appeared on average more than ten times. Both alpha and beta chains were TCR-sequenced in samples taken at surgery, namely 220 tumor regions, roughly 64 matched nontumor lung samples and approximately 58 PBMC samples. The study linked features of the TCR repertoire to counts of nonsynonymous mutations, which were determined by whole-exome sequencing of tumor tissue.

Reading the label with the study, this specimen's time point is: sample taken at primary tumor resection. Without any cell sorting, TCR sequencing was performed on whole RNA extracted either from tumor and nontumor lung tissue or from cryopreserved PBMC samples. The donors were 65 to 90 patients from the lung TRACERx cohort who had early-stage, untreated non-small cell lung cancer. A patient was chosen for TCR sequencing only when enough RNA was available from at least two tumor regions. A distance of 6 bases separates the germline ends of V and J, which lose 0 bases and 3 bases respectively. The germline V gene (reference sequence) gives CDR1 as MNHNY and CDR2 as SVGAGI. Including cysteine and phenylalanine, the CDR3 has 14 amino acids. This entry keeps only the CDR3 DNA: 42 bases, framed from base 1. The investigation overall reported the following: Ubiquitous expanded tumor TCRs were detected in blood more often at tumor resection than at routine follow-up. Confirming at a functional level the hypothesis that regional TCRs recognize regional mutations was considered to require additional single-cell paired TCR alpha and beta sequencing.

Libraries were built with 5' RACE. Sequenced on a NextSeq 500. The TCR library protocol attached a unique molecular identifier to each TCR cDNA molecule to allow correction of PCR and sequencing errors. On the authors' methods: TCR identification, UMI-based error correction and CDR3 extraction were performed with Decombinator tools. Expanded TCRs were defined as those above a frequency of 2 per 1,000, corresponding to the top 1% of the tumor frequency distribution. Each repertoire was subsampled 100 times to 5,000 TCRs, after which Renyi diversity was computed with the R vegan package. CDR3 similarity networks were built from amino acid triplet string-kernel similarity, connecting CDR3s with pairwise similarity above 0.82. TCRdb passed the public sequencing reads through fastp at Q25 and MiXCR, retaining productive beta sequences. Rows with one shared CDR3 protein collapse into an entry with the most common genes and DNA. TCRdb, not the authors, supplied the V and J calls. This sample gives 90,000 to 95,000 distinct CDR3 sequences in total; roughly 12% of them show up just once. The ten largest clonotypes hold over 40% of the sample.

Here the sequenced sample was PBMCs, taken at surgery. The receptor chain draws on TRBV6-6 and TRBJ2-1, with the identity of the D gene unclear. This TCR was sampled from a male donor with early-stage non-small cell lung cancer. The CDR3 corresponds to CASSYSSVYNEQFF. The nucleotide sequence reads TGTGCCAGCAGTTACTCAAGTGTCTACAATGAGCAGTTCTTC.